These T cell receptor beta chains were read from a single sample in a study of post-analysis software for immune sequencing data. TCRdb re-derived calls from the PCR reads in MiXCR, one entry per CDR3 protein. Of about 570,000 distinct CDR3 sequences in the sample, around 31% are singletons; the top ten hold around 6%. The specimen sequenced was blood. The receptor source for this set is a girl under 18 with multiple sclerosis. Each CDR3 is given without its conserved first and last residue. The order of the fields is J gene, V gene, CDR3 protein.

TRBJ2-1 TRBV20-1 SAPSGGPQF
TRBJ1-1 TRBV10-3 AISETDGEAF
TRBJ2-7 TRBV6-1 ASSEPSRPPYEQY
TRBJ2-5 TRBV20-1 SARDFRRGGQETQY
TRBJ1-5 TRBV20-1 SASRRQGFRNQPQH
TRBJ2-5 TRBV7-2 ASSELAGVGETQY
TRBJ2-5 TRBV10-1 ASSEGYEETQY
TRBJ1-5 TRBV3-1 ASSHSDRGNQPQH
TRBJ1-2 TRBV12-3/TRBV12-4 ASGYPTGIYGYT
TRBJ2-6 TRBV28 ASTGANVLT
TRBJ2-1 TRBV12-3/TRBV12-4 ASTRSTSGGEQF
TRBJ2-1 TRBV9 ASSSGTYNEQF
TRBJ1-2 TRBV3-1 ASSQEGPLHGYT
TRBJ2-3 TRBV9 ASSIEGTSGGDTQY
TRBJ2-5 TRBV5-5 ASSLPQEPQY
TRBJ2-1 TRBV11-2 ASRPGDRGLGEQF
TRBJ1-4 TRBV6-5 ASTRTATNEKLF
TRBJ2-1 TRBV11-3 ASSLEPGGNEQF
TRBJ2-5 TRBV7-2 ASSLETGFGETQY
TRBJ2-5 TRBV6-1 ASSESRGGIQETQY
NA TRBV5-1 ASSPPGQRTGETQY
TRBJ2-5 TRBV6-1 ASSRKPAGIWGQETQY
TRBJ2-1 TRBV3-1 ASSHLASGYNEQF
TRBJ1-5 TRBV24-1 ATSEAGLVPQH
TRBJ2-1 TRBV28 ASSLWSPGAIGRNYNEQF
TRBJ1-1 TRBV29-1 SVEGGRLNTEAF
TRBJ2-6 TRBV7-6 ASSYVDSLSGANVLT
TRBJ2-5 TRBV5-6 ASSLRTVTRETQY
TRBJ1-5 TRBV20-1 SAGGYFPQH
TRBJ2-1 TRBV27 ASRVNRVGSYNEQF
TRBJ2-1 TRBV5-5 ASSLDLAGGHNEQF
TRBJ2-7 TRBV27 ASSFSRGREQY
TRBJ1-3 TRBV11-2 ASSPGYTIY
TRBJ1-1 TRBV5-6 ASSLADWTLEAF
TRBJ2-3 TRBV20-1 SAPRPVDRSDTQY
TRBJ2-5 TRBV7-8 ASSLVGTTQETQY